This entry features one T cell receptor (beta chain) sequence. Its antigen remains unidentified. It has no much larger one-base neighbor in the sample; base qualities were not kept. This sample was included in a study of OX40 agonist ivuxolimab in advanced cancers. In terms of the full investigation: Ivuxolimab was a fully human IgG2 agonistic monoclonal antibody targeting the costimulatory receptor OX40 (CD134). Intravenous ivuxolimab was administered to patients every 2 weeks at six dose levels: 0.01, 0.1, 0.3, 1.5, 3 and 10 mg/kg. Of the approximately 50 dose-escalation patients, hepatocellular carcinoma was present in about 20, melanoma in roughly 15, renal cell carcinoma in 9 and head and neck cancer in 9. A male proportion of 75% to 85% and a mean age of approximately 61 years, ranging from about 20 to 80, were recorded for the dose-escalation cohort. Prior anti-PD-1, anti-PD-L1 or anti-CTLA-4 therapy was permitted, and checkpoint inhibitors had been received by under 50% of dose-escalation patients. Partial responses were achieved by three dose-escalation patients, of whom one had hepatocellular carcinoma and two had cutaneous melanoma. The purpose of peripheral TCRbeta sequencing was to test whether ivuxolimab changed TCR sequence diversity and led to clonal T-cell expansion. The paper describes the monotherapy dose-escalation part (N of about 50 patients) of the phase I trial of ivuxolimab.

CDR1 is given as SGHTS and CDR2 as YDEGEE, both from the germline V gene. The CDR3 holds 13 amino acids from the cysteine to the phenylalanine. Only the CDR3 part of the read is kept: 39 bases, read in frame from the first base. Trimming costs V 3 bases and J 2 bases, and their ends lie 7 bases apart. General conclusions and limits of the study: Low levels of normalized T-cell clonal expansion were also shown by some nonresponding patients. After ivuxolimab, more expanded clones were found on average in CD8+ T cells than in CD4+ T cells. The antigen specificity of the peripheral T cells that underwent clonal expansion was not determined. In the 0.1-3.0 mg/kg groups, partial responders had among the lowest normalized peripheral clonal expansion, particularly in CD8+ T cells. Clonal expansion of both CD4+ and CD8+ blood T cells was observed from baseline to week 6 at doses 0.1 to 3.0 mg/kg.

To sequence the TCRbeta CDR3 region, genomic DNA was isolated from the sorted cells. TCRbeta CDR3 regions were sequenced using the immunoSEQ Assay. Drawn from immuneACCESS, this table holds only the in-frame rearrangements with V and J called that TCRdb kept. Clones are partly lost; checked studies trace under half to an unresolved V gene and leave the rest unexplained. In this sample the table shows 20,000 or so clones, 80% to 90% of which occur a single time. The top ten constitute more than 9.5% of the sample. The trial excluded patients who had a history of autoimmune disease or who were on systemic immunosuppression. Peripheral blood for TCR sequencing was drawn from every dose cohort at baseline, at cycle 4 day 1 and at cycle 7 day 1. The samples were taken from a phase I, first-in-human, multicenter, open-label dose-escalation trial of ivuxolimab. The trial enrolled adults with locally advanced or metastatic head and neck squamous cell, hepatocellular, melanoma or renal cell carcinoma. CD4+ and CD8+ T cells were sorted separately from peripheral blood before TCR sequencing.

This receptor was taken from an adult with an advanced solid tumor such as melanoma, head and neck, liver or kidney cancer. The sequence joins TRBV5-8 to TRBJ2-3; no D gene is confidently identified. The input for sequencing was CD4+ or CD8+ T cells sorted from blood, taken in a trial of the OX40 agonist ivuxolimab. The CDR3 protein: CASSSDPTDTQYF. The base sequence is TGTGCCAGCAGCTCTGACCCCACAGATACGCAGTATTTT.